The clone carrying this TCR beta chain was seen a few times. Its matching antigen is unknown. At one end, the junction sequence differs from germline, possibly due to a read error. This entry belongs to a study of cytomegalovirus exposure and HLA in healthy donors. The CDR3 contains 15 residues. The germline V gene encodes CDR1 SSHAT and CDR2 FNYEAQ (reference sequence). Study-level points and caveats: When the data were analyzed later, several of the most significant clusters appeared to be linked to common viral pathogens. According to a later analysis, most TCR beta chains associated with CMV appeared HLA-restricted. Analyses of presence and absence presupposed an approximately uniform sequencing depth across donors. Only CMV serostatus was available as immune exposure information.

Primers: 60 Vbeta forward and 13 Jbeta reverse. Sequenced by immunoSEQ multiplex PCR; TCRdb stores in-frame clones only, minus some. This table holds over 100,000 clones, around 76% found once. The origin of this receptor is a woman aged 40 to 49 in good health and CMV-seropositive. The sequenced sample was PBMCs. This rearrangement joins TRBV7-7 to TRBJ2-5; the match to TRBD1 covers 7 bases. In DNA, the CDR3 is TGTGCTAGCAGCTTTGGGGCAGGGGGCCAAGAGACCCAGTACTTC. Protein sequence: CASSFGAGGQETQYF.